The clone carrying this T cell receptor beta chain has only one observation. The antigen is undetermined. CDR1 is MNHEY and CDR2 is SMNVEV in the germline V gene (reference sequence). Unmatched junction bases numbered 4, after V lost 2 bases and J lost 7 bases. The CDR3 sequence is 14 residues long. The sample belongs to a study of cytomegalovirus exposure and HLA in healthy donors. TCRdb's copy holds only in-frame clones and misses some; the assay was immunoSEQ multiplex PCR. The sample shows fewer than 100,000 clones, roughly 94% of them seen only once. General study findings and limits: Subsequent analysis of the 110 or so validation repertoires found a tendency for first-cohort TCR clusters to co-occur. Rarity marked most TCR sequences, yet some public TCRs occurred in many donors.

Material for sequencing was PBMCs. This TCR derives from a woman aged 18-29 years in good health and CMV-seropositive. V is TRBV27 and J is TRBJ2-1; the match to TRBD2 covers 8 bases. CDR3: CASSLTSGGNEQFF. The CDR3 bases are TGTGCCAGCAGTTTAACTAGCGGCGGGAATGAGCAGTTCTTC.